The 24 T cell receptor beta chains given below trace back to one sample, sequenced in a study of a mutant IDH1 vaccine in newly diagnosed glioma. No antigen has been identified for these receptors. The protocol was immunoSEQ multiplex PCR, while the TCRdb copy is restricted to in-frame clones and leaves out a portion. The sample shows about 65,000 clones, approximately 84% of them seen only once. The time point: week 23, last vaccination. The content of each vaccine dose was 300 ug of mutant IDH1 20-mer peptide, and topical imiquimod accompanied it. Source: PBMCs, taken from a glioma patient whose treatment included an IDH1 peptide vaccine. These receptors were collected from a young man with glioma.

The V call is TRBV29-1, the J call TRBJ1-5; TRBD1 is a possible D gene (5 bases). Trimming took 7 bases from V and 4 from J, leaving 20 bases between them. Germline V gives CDR1 SQVTM, CDR2 ANQGSEA. The CDR3 runs 15 residues. This chain's CDR3 is CSALFRGQVNQPQHF. The CDR3 region has the DNA TGCAGCGCACTTTTTCGGGGCCAAGTTAATCAGCCCCAGCATTTT. Complete variable domain (other parts from reference TRBV29-1 and TRBJ1-5): SAVISQKPSRDICQRGTSLTIQCQVDSQVTMMFWYRQQPGQSLTLIATANQGSEATYESGFVIDKFPISRPNLTFSTLTVSNMSPEDSSIYLCSALFRGQVNQPQHFGDGTRLSIL.

The CDR3 protein is CASSPPGGSTEAFF. For the CDR3, the DNA is TGTGCCAGCAGTCCCCCAGGGGGGAGCACTGAAGCTTTCTTT. This chain links TRBV28 with TRBJ1-1; 7 bases align to TRBD1. Germline V gene sequence: CDR1 MDHEN, CDR2 SYDVKM. J lost 4 bases, V lost 5 bases, and 7 bases had no gene match. The CDR3 spans 14 residues.

This clone was recorded a few times. The chain links TRBV6-1 to TRBJ2-6; D gene ambiguous. V was pared by 6 bases and J by 6 bases, with 12 bases between. The length of the CDR3 is 14 residues. Germline V gene lookup returns CDR1 MNHNS and CDR2 SASEGT. The CDR3 coding sequence is TGTGCCAGCAGCGTCTCCCATACGGCCAACGTCCTGACTTTC. Translated, it gives CASSVSHTANVLTF.

The chain joins TRBV6-5 to TRBJ1-4; no firm D call. V shed 0 bases and J shed 6 bases, with 11 bases lying between them. The CDR3 sequence is 15 residues long. Germline CDR1 reads MNHEY; CDR2 reads SVGAGI. Here the CDR3 reads CASSYSGLVDEKLFF. The DNA of the CDR3 is TGTGCCAGCAGTTACTCGGGCCTGGTTGATGAAAAACTGTTTTTT.

This chain uses TRBV5-4 with TRBJ1-2, with D uncertain. CDR1 SGHNT and CDR2 YYREEE come from the germline V gene (reference sequence). The CDR3 consists of 15 residues. V was shortened by 4 bases and J by 8 bases, with 21 bases between the two germline ends. CDR3 protein: CASSREVTARDGYTF. CDR3 bases: TGTGCCAGCAGCAGAGAGGTAACAGCGCGAGACGGCTACACCTTC.

For the CDR3, the DNA is TGTGCCAGTACGAACAGACTCAATCAGCCCCAGCATTTT. It is translated as CASTNRLNQPQHF. The chain has TRBV19 and TRBJ1-5; D is ambiguous. Per the germline V gene, CDR1 is LNHDA and CDR2 is SQIVND (reference sequence). This CDR3 region has 13 residues. The V and J ends lost 7 bases and 3 bases respectively, with 10 bases between them. The full variable domain, with the rest looked up from reference TRBV19 and TRBJ1-5, is DGGITQSPKYLFRKEGQNVTLSCEQNLNHDAMYWYRQDPGQGLRLIYYSQIVNDFQKGDIAEGYSVSREKKESFPLTVTSAQKNPTAFYLCASTNRLNQPQHFGDGTRLSIL.

The chain recombines TRBV7-9 with TRBJ1-6; TRBD1 aligns across 8 bases. The CDR3 spans 17 residues. Trimming cost V 5 bases and J 0 bases; bases outside gene matches: 6. CDR1 is SEHNR, CDR2 FQNEAQ, per germline (reference sequence). This CDR3 is CASSIDRGSSYNSPLHF. CDR3 sequence (DNA): TGTGCCAGCAGCATCGACAGGGGAAGCTCCTATAATTCACCCCTCCACTTT.

The CDR3 reads CASRPGGKWEKLFF. In DNA, the CDR3 is TGCGCCAGCAGACCAGGGGGCAAGTGGGAAAAACTGTTTTTT. V is TRBV23-1 and J is TRBJ1-4; 8 bases line up with TRBD1. TRBV23-1 counts as an open reading frame of uncertain function. This CDR3 has 14 amino acids. V was pared by 6 bases and J by 8 bases, with 8 bases of the junction left unmatched.

The chain's CDR3 is CASSLAAGNQPQHF. The CDR3 bases are TGTGCCAGCAGCTTAGCGGCAGGTAATCAGCCCCAGCATTTT. The rearrangement uses TRBV7-9 and TRBJ1-5; D is unclear. Germline lookup yields CDR1 SEHNR and CDR2 FQNEAQ (reference sequence). There are 14 residues in the CDR3. Trimming stripped 0 bases from V and 4 bases from J, with 7 bases between.

The chain has TRBV6-5 and TRBJ2-7; D unclear. Germline V gene lookup returns CDR1 MNHEY and CDR2 SVGAGI. The CDR3 contains 14 residues. The V end lost 0 bases, the J end lost 2 bases, and 8 bases lay between the germline ends. The CDR3 sequence: CASSYSAGPYEQYF. For the CDR3, the DNA is TGTGCCAGCAGTTACTCCGCAGGCCCCTACGAGCAGTACTTC.

This clone has just one count. The J gene is TRBJ2-2, the V gene TRBV11-2; D is unresolved. This CDR3 has 17 residues. The V gene's germline CDR1 is SGHAT and CDR2 FQNNGV. The ends were cut back, 0 bases at V and 3 bases at J, with 14 bases in the middle. CDR3 in amino acids: CASSLDLGRRHTGELFF. Written as DNA, the CDR3 is TGTGCCAGCAGCTTAGATTTGGGTCGTAGGCACACCGGGGAGCTGTTTTTT.

The gene calls are TRBV14 and TRBJ2-7, with a possible D match to TRBD1 (6 bases). This CDR3 is built from 13 residues. Trimming stripped 4 bases from V and 1 base from J, with 8 bases between. The V gene's germline CDR1 is SGHDN and CDR2 FVKESK. In nucleotides, the CDR3 is TGTGCCAGCAGCCCAGGACAGTCCTACGAGCAGTACTTC. Translated: CASSPGQSYEQYF. The full variable domain, with the rest looked up from reference TRBV14 and TRBJ2-7, is EAGVTQFPSHSVIEKGQTVTLRCDPISGHDNLYWYRRVMGKEIKFLLHFVKESKQDESGMPNNRFLAERTGGTYSTLKVQPAELEDSGVYFCASSPGQSYEQYFGPGTRLTVT.

The count of this clone is one. J is TRBJ2-5 and V is TRBV5-1, with D possibly called TRBD1 or TRBD2 (5 bases each). The DNA end favors TRBJ2-7, so the J call may be wrong. The V gene's germline CDR1 is SGHRS and CDR2 YFSETQ. This CDR3 comprises 16 residues. The CDR3 nucleotides are TGCGCCAGCAGCTTGGAGGGGTGGGGGACCACCTACGAGCAGTACTTC. Protein: CASSLEGWGTTYEQYF.

The rearrangement joins TRBV6-1 to TRBJ1-5; 8 bases align to TRBD1. This CDR3 comprises 13 residues. After removal of 5 bases from V and 7 bases from J, the junction contained 4 bases not matched to a gene. Germline V CDR1 and CDR2: MNHNS, SASEGT. The CDR3 region has the DNA TGTGCCAGCAGTCAGGGGGCTGGGCAGCCCCAGCATTTT. Translation: CASSQGAGQPQHF.

This chain connects TRBV6-1 to TRBJ1-1, with D perhaps matching TRBD1 (6 bases). This CDR3 region has 12 residues. Trimming left V 5 bases short and J 5 bases short, with 9 bases between. Per the germline V gene, CDR1 is MNHNS and CDR2 is SASEGT. This CDR3 is CASSRTETEAFF. CDR3 sequence (DNA): TGTGCCAGCAGTCGGACAGAAACTGAAGCTTTCTTT.

The chain links TRBV11-2 to TRBJ1-1; possible D gene TRBD1, 5 bases. With 1 base removed from V and 1 base from J, the gap between germline ends came to 13 bases. The CDR3 length is 16 residues. Per germline, CDR1 SGHAT and CDR2 FQNNGV. CDR3 coding DNA: TGTGCCAGCAGCTTAGTCATGGGGCAGCCGAACACTGAAGCTTTCTTT. Its protein is CASSLVMGQPNTEAFF. The whole variable domain, filled in from reference TRBV11-2 and TRBJ1-1, reads EAGVAQSPRYKIIEKRQSVAFWCNPISGHATLYWYQQILGQGPKLLIQFQNNGVVDDSQLPKDRFSAERLKGVDSTLKIQPAKLEDSAVYLCASSLVMGQPNTEAFFGQGTRLTVV.

The chain uses TRBV19 and TRBJ2-5, with a weak D call TRBD2 (7 bases). The CDR3 has 16 amino acids. In germline, CDR1 is LNHDA, CDR2 SQIVND (reference sequence). With 7 bases removed from V and 4 bases from J, the gap between germline ends came to 22 bases. The CDR3 nucleotides read TGTGCCAGTATCGGGGTTGCTGCAGGGGAGGGAGAGACCCAGTACTTC. Amino acid sequence: CASIGVAAGEGETQYF.

A note on this clone: A read error is likely, as this CDR3 ends without the conserved phenylalanine or tryptophan. The chain is built from TRBV5-4 and TRBJ1-2; D remains unclear. Trimming took 4 bases from V and 5 from J, leaving 18 bases between them. This CDR3 comprises 15 residues. Germline CDR1 is SGHNT and CDR2 is YYREEE (reference sequence). DNA for the CDR3: TGTGCCAGCAGCCTTGGCTTTCGCCGGTTGTATGGCTACACCCTC. It specifies CASSLGFRRLYGYTL.

Comment on this clone: Germline and junction disagree at one end, which may indicate a read error. The chain uses TRBV5-1 and TRBJ2-5; the D is unclear. This CDR3 is 15 amino acids long. Germline CDR1 SGHRS, CDR2 YFSETQ. Written as DNA, the CDR3 is TGCGCCAGCAGTTTGGAGATAGACCGCCAAGAGACCCAGTACTTC. This translates into CASSLEIDRQETQYF.

The CDR3 loop is CASNLGTVAHQPQHF. CDR3 coding DNA: TGTGCCAGCAACCTAGGGACAGTGGCCCATCAGCCCCAGCATTTT. The V gene is TRBV6-1, the J gene TRBJ1-5, with 7 bases fitting TRBD1. From germline, CDR1 is MNHNS and CDR2 SASEGT. After removal of 7 bases from V and 5 bases from J, the junction contained 11 bases not matched to a gene. This CDR3 is built from 15 residues.

The chain carries TRBV7-2 and TRBJ1-1; 8 bases agree with TRBD1. The germline CDR1 and CDR2 sequences are SGHTA and FQGNSA. This CDR3 has 13 amino acids. The J segment lost 6 bases and the V segment lost 4 bases, leaving 4 bases of the junction unmatched. Here the CDR3 reads CASSSDRDAEAFF. For the CDR3, the DNA is TGTGCCAGCAGCTCGGACAGGGACGCTGAAGCTTTCTTT.

This clone was seen more than once but under ten times. The chain uses TRBV5-4 and TRBJ2-7, with TRBD2 matching over 10 bases. This CDR3 region has 15 residues. After removal of 4 bases from V and 2 bases from J, the junction contained 6 bases not matched to a gene. Germline-derived CDR1 and CDR2 are SGHNT and YYREEE (reference sequence). The CDR3 reads CASSPRTSGPYEQYF. CDR3 in DNA: TGTGCCAGCAGCCCCCGGACTAGCGGCCCCTACGAGCAGTACTTC.

This clone showed up just a few times. The chain combines TRBV5-1 with TRBJ1-2; D unclear. The CDR3 has 15 residues. V was cut by 0 bases and J by 0 bases, with 9 bases left in between. CDR1 and CDR2 from the germline V gene are SGHRS and YFSETQ. For the CDR3, the DNA is TGCGCCAGCAGCTTGGCTTTGAGAGCTAACTATGGCTACACCTTC. This encodes CASSLALRANYGYTF.

The rearrangement uses TRBV5-1 and TRBJ2-4, with D perhaps matching TRBD2 (5 bases). The V end lost 4 bases, the J end lost 9 bases, and 17 bases lay between the germline ends. This CDR3 comprises 14 residues. Germline V gene data show CDR1 as SGHRS and CDR2 as YFSETQ. The CDR3, as DNA: TGCGCCAGCAGCCCGGGGTCGGGGAGCCCCATTCAGTACTTC. This gives the protein CASSPGSGSPIQYF.